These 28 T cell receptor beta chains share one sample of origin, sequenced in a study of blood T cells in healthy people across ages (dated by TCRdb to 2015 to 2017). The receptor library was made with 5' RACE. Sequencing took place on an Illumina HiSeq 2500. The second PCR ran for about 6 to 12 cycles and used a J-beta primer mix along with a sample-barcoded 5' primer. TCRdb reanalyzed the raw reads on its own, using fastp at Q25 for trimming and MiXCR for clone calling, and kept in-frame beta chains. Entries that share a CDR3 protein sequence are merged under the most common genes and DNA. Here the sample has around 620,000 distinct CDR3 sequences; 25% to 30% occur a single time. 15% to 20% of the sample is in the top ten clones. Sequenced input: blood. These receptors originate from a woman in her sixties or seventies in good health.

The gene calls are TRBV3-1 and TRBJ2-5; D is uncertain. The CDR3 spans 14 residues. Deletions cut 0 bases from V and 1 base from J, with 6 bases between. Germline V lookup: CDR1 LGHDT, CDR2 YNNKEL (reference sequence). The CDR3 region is CASSQDTAQETQYF. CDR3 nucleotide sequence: TGTGCCAGCAGCCAAGACACAGCCCAAGAGACCCAGTACTTC.

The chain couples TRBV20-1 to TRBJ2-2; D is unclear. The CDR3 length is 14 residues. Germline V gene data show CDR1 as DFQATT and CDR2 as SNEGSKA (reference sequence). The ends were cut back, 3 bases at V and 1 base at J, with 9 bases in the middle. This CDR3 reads CSARPSGNTGELFF. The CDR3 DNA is TGCAGTGCTAGGCCATCAGGGAACACCGGGGAGCTGTTTTTT.

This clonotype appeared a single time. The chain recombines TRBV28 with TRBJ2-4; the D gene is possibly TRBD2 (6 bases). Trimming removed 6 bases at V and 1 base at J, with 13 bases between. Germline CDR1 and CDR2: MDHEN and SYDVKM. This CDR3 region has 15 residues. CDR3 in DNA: TGTGCCAGCAGCATTACGGGGGTTGCCAAAAACATTCAGTACTTC. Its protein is CASSITGVAKNIQYF.

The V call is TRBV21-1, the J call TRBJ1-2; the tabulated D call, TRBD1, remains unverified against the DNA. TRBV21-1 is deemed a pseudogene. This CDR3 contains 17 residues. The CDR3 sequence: CASSKKRGSRIFYGYTF. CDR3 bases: TGTGCCAGCAGCAAAAAGAGGGGATCCAGGATCTTCTATGGCTACACCTTC.

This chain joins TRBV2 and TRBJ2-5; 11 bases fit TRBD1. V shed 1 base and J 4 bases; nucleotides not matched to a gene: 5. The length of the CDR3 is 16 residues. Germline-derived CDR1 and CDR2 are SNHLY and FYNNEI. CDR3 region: CASSEEEGTGGETQYF. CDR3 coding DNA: TGTGCCAGCAGTGAAGAAGAGGGGACAGGGGGAGAGACCCAGTACTTC.

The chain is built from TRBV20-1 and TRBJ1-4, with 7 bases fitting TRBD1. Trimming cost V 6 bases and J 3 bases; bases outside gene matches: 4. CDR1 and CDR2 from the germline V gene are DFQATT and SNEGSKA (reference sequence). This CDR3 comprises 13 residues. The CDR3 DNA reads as TGCAGTGCCGAACAGGGGTCTAATGAAAAACTGTTTTTT. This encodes CSAEQGSNEKLFF.

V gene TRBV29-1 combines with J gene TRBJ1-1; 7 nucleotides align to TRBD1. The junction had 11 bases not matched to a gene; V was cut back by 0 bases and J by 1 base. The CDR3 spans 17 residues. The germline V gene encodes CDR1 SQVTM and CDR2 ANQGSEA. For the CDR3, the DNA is TGCAGCGTTGAAGAGGCGAAGACAGGGTCTTCGAACACTGAAGCTTTCTTT. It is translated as CSVEEAKTGSSNTEAFF.

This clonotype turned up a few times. CDR3 bases: TGTGCCAGCAGCTTAGGCCCAGGTGGAGGCAATGGCTACACCTTC. This encodes CASSLGPGGGNGYTF. This sequence joins TRBV7-2 and TRBJ1-2; D not certain. Trimming cost V 1 base and J 6 bases, with 15 bases left between them. This CDR3 contains 15 residues. Germline-derived CDR1 and CDR2 are SGHTA and FQGNSA.

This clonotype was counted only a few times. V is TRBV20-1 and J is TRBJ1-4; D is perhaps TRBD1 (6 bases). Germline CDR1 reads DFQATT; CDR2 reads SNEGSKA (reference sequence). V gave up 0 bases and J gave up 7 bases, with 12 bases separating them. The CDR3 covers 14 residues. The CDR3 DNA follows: TGCAGTGCTAGAGATCCCAGGGGTGGTGAAAAACTGTTTTTT. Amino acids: CSARDPRGGEKLFF.

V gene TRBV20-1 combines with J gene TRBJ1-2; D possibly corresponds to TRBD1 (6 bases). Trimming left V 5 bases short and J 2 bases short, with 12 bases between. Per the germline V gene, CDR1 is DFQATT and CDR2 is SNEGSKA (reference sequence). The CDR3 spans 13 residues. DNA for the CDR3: TGCAGTGCTGGAGTCAGGGGAAACTATGGCTACACCTTC. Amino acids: CSAGVRGNYGYTF.

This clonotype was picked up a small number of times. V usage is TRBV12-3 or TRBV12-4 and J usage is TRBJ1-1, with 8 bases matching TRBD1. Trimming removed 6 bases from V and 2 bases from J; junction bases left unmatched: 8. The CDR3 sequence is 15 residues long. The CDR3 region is CASRGAGQGNTEAFF. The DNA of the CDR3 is TGTGCCAGCAGGGGGGCCGGACAGGGTAACACTGAAGCTTTCTTT.

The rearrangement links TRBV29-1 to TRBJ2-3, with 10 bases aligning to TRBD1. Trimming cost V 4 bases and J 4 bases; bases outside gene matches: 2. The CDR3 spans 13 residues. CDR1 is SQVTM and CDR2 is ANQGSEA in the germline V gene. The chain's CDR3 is CSVADRGSDTQYF. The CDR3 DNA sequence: TGCAGCGTTGCGGACAGGGGGTCAGATACGCAGTATTTT.

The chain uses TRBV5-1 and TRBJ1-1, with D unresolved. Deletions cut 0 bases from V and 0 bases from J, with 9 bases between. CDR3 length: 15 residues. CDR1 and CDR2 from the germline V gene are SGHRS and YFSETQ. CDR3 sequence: CASSLAAQVNTEAFF. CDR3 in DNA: TGCGCCAGCAGCTTGGCTGCTCAAGTGAACACTGAAGCTTTCTTT.

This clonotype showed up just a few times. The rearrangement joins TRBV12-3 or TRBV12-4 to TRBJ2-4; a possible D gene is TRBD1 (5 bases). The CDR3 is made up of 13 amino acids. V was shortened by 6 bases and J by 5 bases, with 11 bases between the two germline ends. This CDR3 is CASRLTAQNIQYF. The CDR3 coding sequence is TGTGCCAGCAGACTGACAGCACAAAACATTCAGTACTTC.

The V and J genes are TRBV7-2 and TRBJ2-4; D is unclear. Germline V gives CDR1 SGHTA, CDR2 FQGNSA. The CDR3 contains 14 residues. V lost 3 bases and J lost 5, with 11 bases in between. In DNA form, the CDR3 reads TGTGCCAGCAGCTTTGGTAGTCCTCAAAACATTCAGTACTTC. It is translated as CASSFGSPQNIQYF.

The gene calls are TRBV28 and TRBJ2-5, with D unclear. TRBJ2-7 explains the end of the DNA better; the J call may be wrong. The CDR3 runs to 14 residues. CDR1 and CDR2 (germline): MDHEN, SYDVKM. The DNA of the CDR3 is TGTGCCAGCAGTTCCCGGAGCGTAAATCGCGAGCAGTACTTC. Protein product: CASSSRSVNREQYF.

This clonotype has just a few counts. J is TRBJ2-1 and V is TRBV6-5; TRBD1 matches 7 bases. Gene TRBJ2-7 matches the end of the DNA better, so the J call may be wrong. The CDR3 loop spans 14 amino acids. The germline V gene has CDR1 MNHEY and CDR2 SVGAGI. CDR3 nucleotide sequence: TGTGCCAGCAGCCCAGACAGGGTTTTGTGGGAGCAGTACTTC. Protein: CASSPDRVLWEQYF.

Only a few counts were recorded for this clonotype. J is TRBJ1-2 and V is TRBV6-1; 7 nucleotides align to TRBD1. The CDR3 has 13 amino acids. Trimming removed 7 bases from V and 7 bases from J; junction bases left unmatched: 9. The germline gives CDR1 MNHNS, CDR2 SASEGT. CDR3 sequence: CASIRGIGFGYTF. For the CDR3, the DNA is TGTGCCAGCATCAGGGGGATAGGATTTGGCTACACCTTC.

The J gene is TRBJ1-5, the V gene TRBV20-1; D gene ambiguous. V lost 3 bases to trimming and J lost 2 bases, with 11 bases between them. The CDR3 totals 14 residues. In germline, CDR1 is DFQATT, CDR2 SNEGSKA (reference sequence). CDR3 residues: CSASRAGGNQPQHF. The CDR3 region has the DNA TGCAGTGCTAGTAGGGCCGGGGGCAATCAGCCCCAGCATTTT.

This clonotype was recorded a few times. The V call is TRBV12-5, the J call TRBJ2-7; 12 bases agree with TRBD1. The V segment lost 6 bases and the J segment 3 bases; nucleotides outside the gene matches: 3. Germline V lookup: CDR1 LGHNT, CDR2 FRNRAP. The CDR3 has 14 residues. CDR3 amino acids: CASGGTGGIYEQYF. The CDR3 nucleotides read TGTGCTAGTGGAGGGACAGGGGGCATCTACGAGCAGTACTTC.

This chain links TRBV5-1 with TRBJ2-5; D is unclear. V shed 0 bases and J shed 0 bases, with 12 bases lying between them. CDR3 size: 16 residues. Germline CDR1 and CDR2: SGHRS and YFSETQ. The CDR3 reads CASSLGRLANQETQYF. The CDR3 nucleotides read TGCGCCAGCAGCTTGGGGAGACTCGCTAACCAAGAGACCCAGTACTTC.

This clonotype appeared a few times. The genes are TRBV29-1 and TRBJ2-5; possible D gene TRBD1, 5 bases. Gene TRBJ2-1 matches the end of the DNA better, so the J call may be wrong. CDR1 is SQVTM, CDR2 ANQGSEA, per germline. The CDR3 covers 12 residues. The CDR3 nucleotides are TGCAGCGTGTGGGGCGTTTGGAATGAGCAGTTCTTC. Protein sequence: CSVWGVWNEQFF.

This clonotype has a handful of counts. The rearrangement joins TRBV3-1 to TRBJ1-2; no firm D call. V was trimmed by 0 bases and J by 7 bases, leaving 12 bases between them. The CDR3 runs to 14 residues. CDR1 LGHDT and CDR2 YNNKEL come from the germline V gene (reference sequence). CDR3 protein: CASSQDRHGLGYTF. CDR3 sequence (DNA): TGTGCCAGCAGCCAAGATCGCCACGGGCTTGGCTACACCTTC. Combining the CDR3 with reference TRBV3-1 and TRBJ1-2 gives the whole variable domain DTAVSQTPKYLVTQMGNDKSIKCEQNLGHDTMYWYKQDSKKFLKIMFSYNNKELIINETVPNRFSPKSPDKAHLNLHINSLELGDSAVYFCASSQDRHGLGYTFGSGTRLTVV.

The CDR3 region has the DNA TGTGCCAGCAGCTACCGGGACAGGCCCAACGAGCAGTACTTC. This translates into CASSYRDRPNEQYF. This chain links TRBV7-9 with TRBJ2-1; TRBD1 matches 8 bases. The J call may be faulty, since TRBJ2-7 better matches the DNA end. The germline gives CDR1 SEHNR, CDR2 FQNEAQ (reference sequence). This CDR3 is built from 14 residues.

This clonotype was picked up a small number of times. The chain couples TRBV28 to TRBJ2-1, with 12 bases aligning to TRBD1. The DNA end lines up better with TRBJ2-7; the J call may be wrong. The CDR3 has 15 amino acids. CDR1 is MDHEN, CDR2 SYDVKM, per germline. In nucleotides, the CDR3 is TGTGCCAGCAGTCCGCCGGGACAGGGGGCTTTCGAGCAGTACTTC. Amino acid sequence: CASSPPGQGAFEQYF.

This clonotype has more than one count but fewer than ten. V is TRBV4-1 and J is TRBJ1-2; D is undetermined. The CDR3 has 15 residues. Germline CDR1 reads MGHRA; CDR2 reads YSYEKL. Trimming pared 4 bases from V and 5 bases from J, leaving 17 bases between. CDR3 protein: CASSPLPGSSYGYTF. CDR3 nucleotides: TGCGCCAGCAGCCCCCTTCCGGGGTCCTCATATGGCTACACCTTC.

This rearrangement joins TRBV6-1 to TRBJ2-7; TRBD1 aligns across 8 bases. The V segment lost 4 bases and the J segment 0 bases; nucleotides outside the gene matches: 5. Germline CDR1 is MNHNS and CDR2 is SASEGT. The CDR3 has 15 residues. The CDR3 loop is CASSVIGTGSYEQYF. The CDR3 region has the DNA TGTGCCAGCAGTGTGATCGGGACAGGCTCCTACGAGCAGTACTTC.

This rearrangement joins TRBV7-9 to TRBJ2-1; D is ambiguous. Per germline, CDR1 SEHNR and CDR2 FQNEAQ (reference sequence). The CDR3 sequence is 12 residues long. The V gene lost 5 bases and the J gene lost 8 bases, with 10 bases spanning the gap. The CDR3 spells CASSRDADEQFF. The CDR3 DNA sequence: TGTGCCAGCAGCCGAGACGCGGATGAGCAGTTCTTC.